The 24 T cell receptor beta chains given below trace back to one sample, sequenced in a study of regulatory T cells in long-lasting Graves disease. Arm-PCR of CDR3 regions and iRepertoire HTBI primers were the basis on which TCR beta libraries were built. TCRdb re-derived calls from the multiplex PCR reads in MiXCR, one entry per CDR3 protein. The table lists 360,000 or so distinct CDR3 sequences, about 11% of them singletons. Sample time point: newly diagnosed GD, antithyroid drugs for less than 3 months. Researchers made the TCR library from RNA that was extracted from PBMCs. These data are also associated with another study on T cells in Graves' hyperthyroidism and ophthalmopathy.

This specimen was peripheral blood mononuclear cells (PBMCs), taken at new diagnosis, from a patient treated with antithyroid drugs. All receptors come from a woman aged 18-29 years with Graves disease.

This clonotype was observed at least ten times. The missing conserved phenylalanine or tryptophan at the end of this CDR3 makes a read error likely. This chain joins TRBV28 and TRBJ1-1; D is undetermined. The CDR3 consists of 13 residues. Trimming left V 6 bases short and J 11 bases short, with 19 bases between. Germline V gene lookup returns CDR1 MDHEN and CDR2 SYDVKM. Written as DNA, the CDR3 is TGTGCCAGCAGGCCCCCATTGGTAATGAAGGCTTTCCTT. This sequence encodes CASRPPLVMKAFL.

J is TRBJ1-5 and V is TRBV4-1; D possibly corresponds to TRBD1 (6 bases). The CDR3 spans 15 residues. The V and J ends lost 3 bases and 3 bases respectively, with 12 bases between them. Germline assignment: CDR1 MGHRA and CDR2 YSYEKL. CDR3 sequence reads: CASSQQQGNNQPQHF. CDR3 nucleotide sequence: TGCGCCAGCAGCCAGCAGCAGGGGAACAATCAGCCCCAGCATTTT.

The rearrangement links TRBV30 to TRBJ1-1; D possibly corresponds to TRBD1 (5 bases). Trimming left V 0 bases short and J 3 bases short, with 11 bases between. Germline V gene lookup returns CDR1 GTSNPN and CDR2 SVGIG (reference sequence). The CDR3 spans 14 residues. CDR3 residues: CAWSVWSRDTEAFF. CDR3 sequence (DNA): TGTGCCTGGAGTGTGTGGTCCAGGGACACTGAAGCTTTCTTT. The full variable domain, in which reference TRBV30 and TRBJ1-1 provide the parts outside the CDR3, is SQTIHQWPATLVQPVGSPLSLECTVEGTSNPNLYWYRQAAGRGLQLLFYSVGIGQISSEVPQNLSASRPQDRQFILSSKKLLLSDSGFYLCAWSVWSRDTEAFFGQGTRLTVV.

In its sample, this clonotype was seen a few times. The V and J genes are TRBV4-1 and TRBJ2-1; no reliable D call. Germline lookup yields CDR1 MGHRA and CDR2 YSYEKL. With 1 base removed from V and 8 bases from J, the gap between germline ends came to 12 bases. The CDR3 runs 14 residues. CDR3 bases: TGCGCCAGCAGCCAAGTTTTGCTAGGCGATGAGCAGTTCTTC. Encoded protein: CASSQVLLGDEQFF.

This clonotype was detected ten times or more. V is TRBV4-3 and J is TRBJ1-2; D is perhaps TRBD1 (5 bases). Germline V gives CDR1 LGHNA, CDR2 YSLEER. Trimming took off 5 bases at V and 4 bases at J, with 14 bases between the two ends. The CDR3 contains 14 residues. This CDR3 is CASSSTGGVYGYTF. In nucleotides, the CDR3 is TGCGCCAGCAGCTCTACGGGGGGGGTCTATGGCTACACCTTC.

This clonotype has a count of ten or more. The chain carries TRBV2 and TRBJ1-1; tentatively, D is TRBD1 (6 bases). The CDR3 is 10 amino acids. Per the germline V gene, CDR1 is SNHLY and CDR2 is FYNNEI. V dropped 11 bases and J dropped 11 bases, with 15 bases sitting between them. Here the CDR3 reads CAGSGTRAFF. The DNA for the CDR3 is TGTGCCGGATCCGGGACAAGGGCTTTCTTT.

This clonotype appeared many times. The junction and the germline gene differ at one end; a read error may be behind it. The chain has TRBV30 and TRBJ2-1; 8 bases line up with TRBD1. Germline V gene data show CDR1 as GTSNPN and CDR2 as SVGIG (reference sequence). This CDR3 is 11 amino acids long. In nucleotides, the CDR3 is TGTGCCTGGAGTGCTGCAGGGGGCGCGGTCTTC. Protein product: CAWSAAGGAVF.

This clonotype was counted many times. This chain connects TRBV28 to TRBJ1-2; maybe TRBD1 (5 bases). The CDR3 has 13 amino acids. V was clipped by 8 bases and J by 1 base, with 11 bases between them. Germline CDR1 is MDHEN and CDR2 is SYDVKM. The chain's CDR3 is CASLGDDNYGYTF. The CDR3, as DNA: TGTGCCAGCCTCGGGGACGATAACTATGGCTACACCTTC.

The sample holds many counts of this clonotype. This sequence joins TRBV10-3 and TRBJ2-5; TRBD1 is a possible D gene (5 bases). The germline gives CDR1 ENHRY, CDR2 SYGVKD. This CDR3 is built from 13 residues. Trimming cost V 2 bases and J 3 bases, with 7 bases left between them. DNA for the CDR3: TGTGCCATCAGTGAGCTGACAGAAGAGACCCAGTACTTC. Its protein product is CAISELTEETQYF.

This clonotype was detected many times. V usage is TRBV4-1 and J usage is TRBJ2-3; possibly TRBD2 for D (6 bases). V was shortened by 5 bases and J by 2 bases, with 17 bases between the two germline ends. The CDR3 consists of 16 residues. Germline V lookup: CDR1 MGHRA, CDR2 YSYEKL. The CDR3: CASSKKHGGNTDTQYF. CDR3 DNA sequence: TGCGCCAGCAGCAAGAAGCACGGCGGGAACACAGATACGCAGTATTTT.

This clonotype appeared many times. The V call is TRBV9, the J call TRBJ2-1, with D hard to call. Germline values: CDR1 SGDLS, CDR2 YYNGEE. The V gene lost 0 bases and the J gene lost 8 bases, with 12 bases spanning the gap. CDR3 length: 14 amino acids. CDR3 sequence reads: CASSVDVNWDEQFF. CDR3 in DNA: TGTGCCAGCAGCGTAGATGTCAATTGGGATGAGCAGTTCTTC.

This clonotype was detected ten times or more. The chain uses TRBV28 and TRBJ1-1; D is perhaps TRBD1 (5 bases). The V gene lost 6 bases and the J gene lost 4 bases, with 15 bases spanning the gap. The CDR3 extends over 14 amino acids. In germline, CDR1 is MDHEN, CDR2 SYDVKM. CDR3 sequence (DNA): TGTGCCAGCAGCATAACCGGGACCCGCACTGAAGCTTTCTTT. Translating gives CASSITGTRTEAFF. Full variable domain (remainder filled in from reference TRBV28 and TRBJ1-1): DVKVTQSSRYLVKRTGEKVFLECVQDMDHENMFWYRQDPGLGLRLIYFSYDVKMKEKGDIPEGYSVSREKKERFSLILESASTNQTSMYLCASSITGTRTEAFFGQGTRLTVV.

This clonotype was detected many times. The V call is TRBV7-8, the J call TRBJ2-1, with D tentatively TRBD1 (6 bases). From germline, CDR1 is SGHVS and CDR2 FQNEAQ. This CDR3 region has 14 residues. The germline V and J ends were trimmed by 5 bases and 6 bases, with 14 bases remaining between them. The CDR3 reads CASSLIQGSNEQFF. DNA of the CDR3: TGTGCCAGCAGCCTAATACAGGGAAGCAATGAGCAGTTCTTC.

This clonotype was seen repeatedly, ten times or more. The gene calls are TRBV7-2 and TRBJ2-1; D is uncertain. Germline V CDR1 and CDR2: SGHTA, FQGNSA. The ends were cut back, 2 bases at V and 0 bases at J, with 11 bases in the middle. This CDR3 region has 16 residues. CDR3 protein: CASSLSPVPSYNEQFF. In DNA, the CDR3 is TGTGCCAGCAGCTTATCCCCGGTACCCTCCTACAATGAGCAGTTCTTC.

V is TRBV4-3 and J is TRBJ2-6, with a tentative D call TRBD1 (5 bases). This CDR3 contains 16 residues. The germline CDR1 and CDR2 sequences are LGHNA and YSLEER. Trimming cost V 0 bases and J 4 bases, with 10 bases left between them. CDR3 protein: CASSQDQGAGANVLTF. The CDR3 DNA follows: TGCGCCAGCAGCCAAGATCAGGGCGCGGGGGCCAACGTCCTGACTTTC.

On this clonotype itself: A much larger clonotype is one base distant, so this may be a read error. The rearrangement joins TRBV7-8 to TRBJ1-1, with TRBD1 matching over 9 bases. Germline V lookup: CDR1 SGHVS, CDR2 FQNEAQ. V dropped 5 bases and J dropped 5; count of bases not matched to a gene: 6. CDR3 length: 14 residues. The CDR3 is CASSPHRGQTEAFF. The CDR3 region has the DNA TGTGCCAGCAGCCCACACAGGGGGCAGACTGAAGCTTTCTTT.

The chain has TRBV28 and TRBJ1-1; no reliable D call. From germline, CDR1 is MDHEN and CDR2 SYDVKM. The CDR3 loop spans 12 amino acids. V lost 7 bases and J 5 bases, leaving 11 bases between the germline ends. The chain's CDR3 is CASTEGWTEAFF. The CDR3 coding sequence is TGTGCCAGCACTGAGGGATGGACTGAAGCTTTCTTT.

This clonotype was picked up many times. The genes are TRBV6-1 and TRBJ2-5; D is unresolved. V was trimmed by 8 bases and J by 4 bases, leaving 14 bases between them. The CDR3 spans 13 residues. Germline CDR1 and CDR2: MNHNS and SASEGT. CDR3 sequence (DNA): TGTGCCAGCGTAAAGCGCCGGGTAGAGACCCAGTACTTC. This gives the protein CASVKRRVETQYF.

For the CDR3, the DNA is TGTGCCAGCAGCGTAGAGGGTAGCGGGGGGGCCGAGACCCAGTACTTC. It encodes CASSVEGSGGAETQYF. The rearrangement links TRBV9 to TRBJ2-5, with 11 bases matching TRBD2. CDR1 and CDR2 from the germline V gene are SGDLS and YYNGEE. This CDR3 is 16 amino acids long. V gave up 0 bases and J gave up 5 bases; unmatched junction bases: 6.

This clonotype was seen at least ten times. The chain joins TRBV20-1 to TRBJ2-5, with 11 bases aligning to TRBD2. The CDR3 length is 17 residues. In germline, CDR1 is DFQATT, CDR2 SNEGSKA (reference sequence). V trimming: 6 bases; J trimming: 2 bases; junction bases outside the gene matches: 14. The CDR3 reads CSANGASGGTVQETQYF. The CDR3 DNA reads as TGCAGTGCAAATGGGGCTAGCGGGGGGACGGTTCAAGAGACCCAGTACTTC.

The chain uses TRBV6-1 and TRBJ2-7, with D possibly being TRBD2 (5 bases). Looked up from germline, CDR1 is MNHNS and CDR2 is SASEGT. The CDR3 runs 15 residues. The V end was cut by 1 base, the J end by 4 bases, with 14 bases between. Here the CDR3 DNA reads TGTGCCAGCAGTGAAGGTCCCGGGATGGGGTACGAGCAGTACTTC. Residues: CASSEGPGMGYEQYF.

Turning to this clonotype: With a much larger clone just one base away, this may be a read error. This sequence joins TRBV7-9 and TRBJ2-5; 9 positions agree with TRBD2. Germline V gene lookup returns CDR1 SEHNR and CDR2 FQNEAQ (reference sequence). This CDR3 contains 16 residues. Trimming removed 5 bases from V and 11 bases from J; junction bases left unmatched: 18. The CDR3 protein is CASSILLAGSYNEQYF. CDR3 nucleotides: TGTGCCAGCAGCATCCTACTAGCGGGCTCCTACAATGAGCAGTACTTC.

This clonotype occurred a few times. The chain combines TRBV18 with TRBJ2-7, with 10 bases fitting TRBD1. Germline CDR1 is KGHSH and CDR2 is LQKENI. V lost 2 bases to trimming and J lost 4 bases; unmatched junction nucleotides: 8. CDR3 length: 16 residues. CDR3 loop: CASSPVSGQGMYEQYF. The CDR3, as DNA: TGTGCCAGCTCACCAGTTTCGGGACAGGGGATGTACGAGCAGTACTTC.

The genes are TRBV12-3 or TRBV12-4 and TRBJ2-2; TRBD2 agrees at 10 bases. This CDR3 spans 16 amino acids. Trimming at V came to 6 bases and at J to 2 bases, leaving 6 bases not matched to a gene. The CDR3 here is CASSPKRGGNTGELFF. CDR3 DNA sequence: TGTGCCAGCAGCCCAAAGCGGGGGGGCAACACCGGGGAGCTGTTTTTT.